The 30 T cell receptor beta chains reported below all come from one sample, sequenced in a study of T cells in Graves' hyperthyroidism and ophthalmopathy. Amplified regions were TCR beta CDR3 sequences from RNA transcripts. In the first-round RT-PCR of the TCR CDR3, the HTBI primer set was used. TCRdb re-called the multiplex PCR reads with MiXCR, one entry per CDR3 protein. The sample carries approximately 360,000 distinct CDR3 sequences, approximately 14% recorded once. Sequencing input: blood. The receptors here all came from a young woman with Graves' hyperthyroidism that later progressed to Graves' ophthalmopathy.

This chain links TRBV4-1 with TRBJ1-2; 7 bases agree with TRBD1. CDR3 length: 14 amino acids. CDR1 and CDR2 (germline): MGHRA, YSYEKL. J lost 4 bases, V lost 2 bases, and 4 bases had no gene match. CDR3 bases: TGCGCCAGCAGCCAACCGGGACAGACCTATGGCTACACCTTC. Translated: CASSQPGQTYGYTF.

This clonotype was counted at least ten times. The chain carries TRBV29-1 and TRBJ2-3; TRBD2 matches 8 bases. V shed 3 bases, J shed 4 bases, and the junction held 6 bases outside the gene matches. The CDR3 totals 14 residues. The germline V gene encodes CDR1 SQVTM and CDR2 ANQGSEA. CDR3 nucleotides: TGCAGCGTTGATACGGGGCGGGAGGCAGATACGCAGTATTTT. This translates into CSVDTGREADTQYF.

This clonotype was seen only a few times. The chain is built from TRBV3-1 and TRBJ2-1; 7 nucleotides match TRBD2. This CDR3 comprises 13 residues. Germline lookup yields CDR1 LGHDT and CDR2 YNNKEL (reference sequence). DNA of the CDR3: TGTGGGGCGGGAGCTTCCTCCTACAATGAGCAGTTCTTC. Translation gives CGAGASSYNEQFF.

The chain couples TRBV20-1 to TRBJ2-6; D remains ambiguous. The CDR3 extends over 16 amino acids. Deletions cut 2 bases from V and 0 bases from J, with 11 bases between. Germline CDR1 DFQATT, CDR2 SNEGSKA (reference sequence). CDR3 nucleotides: TGCAGTGCTAGAAAGGTTGGCAGCTCTGGGGCCAACGTCCTGACTTTC. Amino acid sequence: CSARKVGSSGANVLTF.

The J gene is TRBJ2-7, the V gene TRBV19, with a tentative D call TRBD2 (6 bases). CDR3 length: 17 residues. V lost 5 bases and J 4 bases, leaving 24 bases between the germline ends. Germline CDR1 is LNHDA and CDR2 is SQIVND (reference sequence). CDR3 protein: CASSSLPAGGTFYEQYF. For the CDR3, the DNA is TGTGCCAGTAGTTCTCTGCCAGCGGGCGGAACTTTTTACGAGCAGTACTTC. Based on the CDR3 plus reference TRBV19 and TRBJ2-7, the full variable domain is DGGITQSPKYLFRKEGQNVTLSCEQNLNHDAMYWYRQDPGQGLRLIYYSQIVNDFQKGDIAEGYSVSREKKESFPLTVTSAQKNPTAFYLCASSSLPAGGTFYEQYFGPGTRLTVT.

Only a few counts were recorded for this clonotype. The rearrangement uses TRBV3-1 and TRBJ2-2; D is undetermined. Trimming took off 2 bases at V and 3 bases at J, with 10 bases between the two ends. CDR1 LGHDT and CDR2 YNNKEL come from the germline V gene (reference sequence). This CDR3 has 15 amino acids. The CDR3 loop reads CASSQIEGYTGELFF. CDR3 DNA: TGTGCCAGCAGCCAAATTGAAGGTTACACCGGGGAGCTGTTTTTT.

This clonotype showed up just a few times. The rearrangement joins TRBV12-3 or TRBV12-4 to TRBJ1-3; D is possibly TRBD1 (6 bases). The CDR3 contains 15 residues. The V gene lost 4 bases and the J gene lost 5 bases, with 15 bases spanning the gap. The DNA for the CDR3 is TGTGCCAGCAGTTCCCTGAACAGGGCCAGAAACACCATATATTTT. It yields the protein CASSSLNRARNTIYF.

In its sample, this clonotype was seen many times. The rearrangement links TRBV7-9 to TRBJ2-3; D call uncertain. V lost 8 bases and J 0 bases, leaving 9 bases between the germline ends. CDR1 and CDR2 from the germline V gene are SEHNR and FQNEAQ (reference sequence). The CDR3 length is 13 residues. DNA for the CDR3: TGTGCCAGCTCCCCATTTAGCACAGATACGCAGTATTTT. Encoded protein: CASSPFSTDTQYF.

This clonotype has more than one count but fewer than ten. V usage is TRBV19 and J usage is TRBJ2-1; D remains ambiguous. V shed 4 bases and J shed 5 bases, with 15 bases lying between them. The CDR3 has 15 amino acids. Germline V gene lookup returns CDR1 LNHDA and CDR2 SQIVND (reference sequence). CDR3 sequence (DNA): TGTGCCAGTAGTAAGTCCGGAGCATCCGACAATGAGCAGTTCTTC. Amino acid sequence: CASSKSGASDNEQFF.

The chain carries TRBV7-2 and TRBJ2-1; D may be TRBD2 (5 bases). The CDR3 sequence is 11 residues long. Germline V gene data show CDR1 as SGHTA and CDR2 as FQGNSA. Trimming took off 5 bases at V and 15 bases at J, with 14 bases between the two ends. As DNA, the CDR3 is TGTGCCAGCAGCCAAGAAAGACTACCGTTCTTC. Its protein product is CASSQERLPFF.

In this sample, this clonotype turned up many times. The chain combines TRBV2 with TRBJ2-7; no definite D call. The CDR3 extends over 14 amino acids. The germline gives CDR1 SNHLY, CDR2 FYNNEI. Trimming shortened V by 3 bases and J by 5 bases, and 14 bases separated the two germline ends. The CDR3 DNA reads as TGTGCCAGCAGTGACAGTCATCTAAATAACGAGCAGTACTTC. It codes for CASSDSHLNNEQYF.

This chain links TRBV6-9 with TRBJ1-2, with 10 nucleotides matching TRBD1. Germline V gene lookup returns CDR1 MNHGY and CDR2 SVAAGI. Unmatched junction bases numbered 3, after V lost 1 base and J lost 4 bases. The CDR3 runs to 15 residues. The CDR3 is CASSYLGQGSYGYTF. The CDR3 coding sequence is TGTGCCAGCAGTTATTTGGGACAGGGGTCCTATGGCTACACCTTC.

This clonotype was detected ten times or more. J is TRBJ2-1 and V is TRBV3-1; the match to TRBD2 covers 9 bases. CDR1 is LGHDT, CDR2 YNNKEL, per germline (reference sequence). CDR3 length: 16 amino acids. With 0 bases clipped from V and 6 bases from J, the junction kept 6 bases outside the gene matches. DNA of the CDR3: TGTGCCAGCAGCCAAGATCGCGGGAGGGCCCTCAATGAGCAGTTCTTC. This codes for CASSQDRGRALNEQFF.

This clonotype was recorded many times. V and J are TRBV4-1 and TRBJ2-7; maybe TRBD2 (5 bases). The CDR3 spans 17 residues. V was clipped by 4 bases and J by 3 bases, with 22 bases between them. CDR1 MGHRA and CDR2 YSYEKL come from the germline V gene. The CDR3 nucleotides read TGCGCCAGCAGCCCTTCGGACTTTACTCCATACATCTACGAGCAGTACTTC. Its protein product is CASSPSDFTPYIYEQYF.

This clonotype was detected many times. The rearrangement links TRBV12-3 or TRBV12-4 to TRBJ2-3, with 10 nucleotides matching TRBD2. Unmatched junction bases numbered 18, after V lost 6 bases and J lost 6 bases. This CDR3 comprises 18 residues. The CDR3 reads CASRRLGLAGAGGDTQYF. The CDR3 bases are TGTGCCAGCAGGCGCCTTGGTCTAGCGGGAGCCGGCGGGGATACGCAGTATTTT.

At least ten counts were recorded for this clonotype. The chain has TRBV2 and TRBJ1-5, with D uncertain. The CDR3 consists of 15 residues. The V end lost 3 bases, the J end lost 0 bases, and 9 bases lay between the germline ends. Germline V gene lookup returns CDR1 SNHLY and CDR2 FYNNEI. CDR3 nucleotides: TGTGCCAGCAGTGACTTGGGATATAGCAATCAGCCCCAGCATTTT. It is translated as CASSDLGYSNQPQHF.

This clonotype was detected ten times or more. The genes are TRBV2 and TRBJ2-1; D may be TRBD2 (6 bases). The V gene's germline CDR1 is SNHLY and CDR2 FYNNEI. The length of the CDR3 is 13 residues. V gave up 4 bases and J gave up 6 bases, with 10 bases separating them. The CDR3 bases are TGTGCCAGCAGTGCCCTAGCGCGCAATGAGCAGTTCTTC. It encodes CASSALARNEQFF.

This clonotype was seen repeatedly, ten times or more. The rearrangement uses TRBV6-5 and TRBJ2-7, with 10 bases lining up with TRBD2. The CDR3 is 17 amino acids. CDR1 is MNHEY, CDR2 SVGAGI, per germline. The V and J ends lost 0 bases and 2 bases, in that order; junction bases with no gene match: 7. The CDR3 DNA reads TGTGCCAGCAGTTACTCTAGCCCGCTAGCGGGAGCCTACGAGCAGTACTTC. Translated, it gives CASSYSSPLAGAYEQYF.

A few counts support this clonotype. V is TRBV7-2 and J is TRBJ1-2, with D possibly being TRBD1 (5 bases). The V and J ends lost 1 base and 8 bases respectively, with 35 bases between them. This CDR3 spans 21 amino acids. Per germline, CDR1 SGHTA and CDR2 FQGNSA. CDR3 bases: TGTGCCAGCAGCTTAGTGGGGGGTCATACACGGAAGGAGAGCGTATGGCTAGGCTACACCTTC. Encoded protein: CASSLVGGHTRKESVWLGYTF. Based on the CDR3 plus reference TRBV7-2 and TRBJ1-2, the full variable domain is GAGVSQSPSNKVTEKGKDVELRCDPISGHTALYWYRQSLGQGLEFLIYFQGNSAPDKSGLPSDRFSAERTGGSVSTLTIQRTQQEDSAVYLCASSLVGGHTRKESVWLGYTFGSGTRLTVV.

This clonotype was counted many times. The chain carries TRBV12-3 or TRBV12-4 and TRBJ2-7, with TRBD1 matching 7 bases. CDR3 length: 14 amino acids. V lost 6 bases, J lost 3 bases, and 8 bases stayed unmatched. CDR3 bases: TGTGCCAGCAGCCCCCCGGGACAGCTCTACGAGCAGTACTTC. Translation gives CASSPPGQLYEQYF.

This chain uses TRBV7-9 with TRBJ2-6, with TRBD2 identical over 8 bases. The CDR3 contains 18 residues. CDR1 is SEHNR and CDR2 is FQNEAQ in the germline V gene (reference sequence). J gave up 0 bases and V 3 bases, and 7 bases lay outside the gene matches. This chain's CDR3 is CASSLYGGRSSGANVLTF. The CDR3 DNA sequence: TGTGCCAGCAGCTTGTATGGCGGGAGGAGCTCTGGGGCCAACGTCCTGACTTTC.

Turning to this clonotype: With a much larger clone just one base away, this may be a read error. CDR3 amino acids: CASSHSFSGSRTRELFF. The CDR3 DNA follows: TGTGCCAGCAGCCACTCATTTAGCGGGAGCCGGACCCGGGAGCTGTTTTTT. The chain links TRBV3-1 to TRBJ2-2; 9 bases match TRBD2. There are 17 residues in the CDR3. Trimming cost V 3 bases and J 9 bases; bases outside gene matches: 14. Germline-derived CDR1 and CDR2 are LGHDT and YNNKEL (reference sequence).

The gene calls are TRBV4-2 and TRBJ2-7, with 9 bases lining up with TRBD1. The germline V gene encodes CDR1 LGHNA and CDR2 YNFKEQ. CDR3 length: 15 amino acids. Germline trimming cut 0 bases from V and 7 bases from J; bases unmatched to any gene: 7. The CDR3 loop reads CASSQDQGTGSEQYF. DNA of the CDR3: TGTGCCAGCAGCCAAGATCAGGGGACAGGGAGTGAGCAGTACTTC.

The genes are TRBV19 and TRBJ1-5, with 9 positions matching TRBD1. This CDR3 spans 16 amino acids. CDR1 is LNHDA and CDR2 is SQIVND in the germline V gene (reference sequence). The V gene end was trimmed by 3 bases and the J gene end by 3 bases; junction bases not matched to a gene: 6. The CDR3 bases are TGTGCCAGTAGTATTCCTTGGGACAGGGACAATCAGCCCCAGCATTTT. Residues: CASSIPWDRDNQPQHF.

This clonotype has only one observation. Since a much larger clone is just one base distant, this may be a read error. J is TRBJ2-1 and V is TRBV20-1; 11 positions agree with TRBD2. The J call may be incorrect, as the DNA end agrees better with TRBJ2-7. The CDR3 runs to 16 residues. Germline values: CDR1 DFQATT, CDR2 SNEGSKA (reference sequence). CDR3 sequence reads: CSAREKGTSGYNEQYF. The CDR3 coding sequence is TGCAGTGCTAGAGAGAAGGGGACTAGCGGATACAATGAGCAGTACTTC.

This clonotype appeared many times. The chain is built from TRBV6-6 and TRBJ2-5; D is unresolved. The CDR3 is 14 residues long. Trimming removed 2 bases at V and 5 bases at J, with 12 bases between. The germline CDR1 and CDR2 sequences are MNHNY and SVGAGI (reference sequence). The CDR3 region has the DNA TGTGCCAGCAGTTACGATCAAGGCGACGAGACCCAGTACTTC. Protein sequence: CASSYDQGDETQYF.

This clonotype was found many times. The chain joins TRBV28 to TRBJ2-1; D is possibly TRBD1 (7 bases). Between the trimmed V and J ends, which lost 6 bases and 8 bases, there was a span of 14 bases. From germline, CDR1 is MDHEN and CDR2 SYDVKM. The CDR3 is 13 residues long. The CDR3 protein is CASRSQGGDEQFF. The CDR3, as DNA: TGTGCCAGCAGATCGCAGGGGGGCGATGAGCAGTTCTTC.

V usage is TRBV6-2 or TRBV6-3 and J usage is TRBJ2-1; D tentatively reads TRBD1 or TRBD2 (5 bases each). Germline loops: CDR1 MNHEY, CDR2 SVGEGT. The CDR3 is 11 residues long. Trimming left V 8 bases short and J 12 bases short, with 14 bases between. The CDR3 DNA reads TGTGCCAGCCGGACCGGGACGAGGCAGTTCTTC. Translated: CASRTGTRQFF.

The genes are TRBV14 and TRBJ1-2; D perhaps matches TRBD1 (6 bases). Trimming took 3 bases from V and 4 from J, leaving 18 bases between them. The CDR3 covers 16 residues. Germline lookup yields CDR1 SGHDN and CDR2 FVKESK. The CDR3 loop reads CASSHKTGERGYGYTF. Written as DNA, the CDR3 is TGTGCCAGCAGCCATAAGACAGGCGAGAGAGGCTATGGCTACACCTTC.

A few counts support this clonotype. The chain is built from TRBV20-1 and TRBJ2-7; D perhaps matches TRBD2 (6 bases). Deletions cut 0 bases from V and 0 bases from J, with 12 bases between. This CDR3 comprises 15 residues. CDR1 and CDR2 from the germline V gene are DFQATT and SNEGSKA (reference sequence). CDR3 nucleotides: TGCAGTGCTAGAGATCTTGGGAGGAGCTCCTACGAGCAGTACTTC. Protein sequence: CSARDLGRSSYEQYF.